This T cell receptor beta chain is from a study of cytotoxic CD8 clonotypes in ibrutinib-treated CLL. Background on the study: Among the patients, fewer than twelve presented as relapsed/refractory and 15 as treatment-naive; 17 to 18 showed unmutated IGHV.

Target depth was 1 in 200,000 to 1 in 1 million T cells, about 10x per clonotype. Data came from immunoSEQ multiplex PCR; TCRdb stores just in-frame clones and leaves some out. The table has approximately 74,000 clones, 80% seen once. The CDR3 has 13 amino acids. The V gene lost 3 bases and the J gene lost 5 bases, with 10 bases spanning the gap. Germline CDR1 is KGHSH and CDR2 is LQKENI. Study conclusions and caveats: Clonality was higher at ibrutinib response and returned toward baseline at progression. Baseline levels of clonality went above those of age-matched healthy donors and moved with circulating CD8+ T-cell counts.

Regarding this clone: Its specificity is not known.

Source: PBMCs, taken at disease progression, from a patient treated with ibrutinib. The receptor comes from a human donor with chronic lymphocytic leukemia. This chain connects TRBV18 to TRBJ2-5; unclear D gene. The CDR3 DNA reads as TGTGCCAGCTCACCGGGGATTTTGGAGACCCAGTACTTC. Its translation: CASSPGILETQYF.